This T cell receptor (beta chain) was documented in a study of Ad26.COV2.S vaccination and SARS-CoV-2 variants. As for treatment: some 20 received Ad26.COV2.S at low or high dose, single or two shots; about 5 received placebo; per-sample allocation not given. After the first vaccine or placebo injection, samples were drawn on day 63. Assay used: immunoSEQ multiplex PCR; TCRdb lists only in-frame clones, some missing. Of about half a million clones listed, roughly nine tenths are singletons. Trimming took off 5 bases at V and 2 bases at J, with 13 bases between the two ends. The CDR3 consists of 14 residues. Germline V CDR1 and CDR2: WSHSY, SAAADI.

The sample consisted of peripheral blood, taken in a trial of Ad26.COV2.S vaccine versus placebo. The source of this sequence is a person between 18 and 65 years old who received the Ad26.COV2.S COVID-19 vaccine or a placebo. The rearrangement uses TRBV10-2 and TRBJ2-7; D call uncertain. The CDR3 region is CASSSVGQPYEQYF. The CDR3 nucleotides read TGCGCCAGCAGTTCGGTGGGCCAGCCCTACGAGCAGTACTTC.